The rows below give T cell receptor beta chains drawn from one sample of a study of Ad26.COV2.S vaccination and SARS-CoV-2 variants. Sequenced by immunoSEQ multiplex PCR; TCRdb stores in-frame clones only, minus some. The profile shows 300,000 to 450,000 clones, roughly nine tenths of them singletons. Material: peripheral blood, obtained after recovery from COVID-19. The receptor set was obtained from a human donor who had recovered from COVID-19. Both conserved end residues are part of each CDR3. The D gene is left open where the match is weak. The size entry is marked missing in some rows and otherwise reads once, few, many or a size class.

clone size: -
J gene: TRBJ2-3
D gene: TRBD2
V gene: TRBV5-4
CDR3 protein: CASSPTSGGLRTDTQYF
CDR3 DNA: TGTGCCAGCAGCCCGACTAGCGGGGGGCTGCGCACAGATACGCAGTATTTT

clone size: -
J gene: TRBJ1-5
D gene: TRBD1
V gene: TRBV27
CDR3 protein: CASRRTGPNQPQHF
CDR3 DNA: TGTGCCAGCAGACGGACAGGCCCTAATCAGCCCCAGCATTTT

clone size: -
J gene: TRBJ2-7
D gene: -
V gene: TRBV5-4
CDR3 protein: CASKGTGYEQYF
CDR3 DNA: TGTGCCAGCAAAGGTACAGGGTACGAGCAGTACTTC

clone size: -
J gene: TRBJ2-3
D gene: -
V gene: TRBV25-1
CDR3 protein: CASSGSERQYF
CDR3 DNA: TGTGCCAGCAGTGGCAGCGAGAGGCAGTATTTT

clone size: -
J gene: TRBJ2-7
D gene: TRBD1
V gene: TRBV5-6
CDR3 protein: CASVGQGIAYEQYF
CDR3 DNA: TGTGCCAGCGTCGGACAGGGAATCGCCTACGAGCAGTACTTC

clone size: few
J gene: TRBJ1-3
D gene: -
V gene: TRBV10-3
CDR3 protein: CATRGSGNTIYF
CDR3 DNA: TGTGCCACCAGAGGCTCTGGAAACACCATATATTTT

clone size: -
J gene: TRBJ1-1
D gene: -
V gene: TRBV6-5
CDR3 protein: CASTRGRNTEAFF
CDR3 DNA: TGTGCCAGCACCCGAGGTAGGAACACTGAAGCTTTCTTT

clone size: -
J gene: TRBJ1-3
D gene: -
V gene: TRBV20-1
CDR3 protein: CSARSGNTIYF
CDR3 DNA: TGCAGTGCTAGGTCTGGAAACACCATATATTTT

clone size: -
J gene: TRBJ1-6
D gene: -
V gene: TRBV6-5
CDR3 protein: CASSYRSGTVNSPLHF
CDR3 DNA: TGTGCCAGCAGTTACCGCTCCGGGACGGTGAATTCACCCCTCCACTTT

clone size: -
J gene: TRBJ2-3
D gene: -
V gene: TRBV6-2/TRBV6-3
CDR3 protein: CASSTRLVTDTQYF
CDR3 DNA: TGTGCCAGCAGTACTCGACTAGTTACAGATACGCAGTATTTT

clone size: -
J gene: TRBJ2-5
D gene: -
V gene: TRBV21-1
CDR3 protein: CASSKFGSQETQYF
CDR3 DNA: TGTGCCAGCAGCAAATTTGGCAGCCAAGAGACCCAGTACTTC

clone size: -
J gene: TRBJ1-1
D gene: -
V gene: TRBV11-2
CDR3 protein: CASSLNTEAFF
CDR3 DNA: TGTGCCAGCAGCCTCAACACTGAAGCTTTCTTT

clone size: -
J gene: TRBJ1-2
D gene: TRBD1
V gene: TRBV2
CDR3 protein: CASSDRDGYTF
CDR3 DNA: TGTGCCAGCAGCGACAGGGACGGCTACACCTTC

clone size: -
J gene: TRBJ1-5
D gene: -
V gene: TRBV5-6
CDR3 protein: CASSLGPTSNQPQHF
CDR3 DNA: TGTGCCAGCAGCTTGGGACCCACAAGCAATCAGCCCCAGCATTTT

clone size: once
J gene: TRBJ2-4
D gene: -
V gene: TRBV4-1
CDR3 protein: CASSQETGRGIQYF
CDR3 DNA: TGCGCCAGCAGCCAAGAAACGGGCCGGGGCATTCAGTACTTC

clone size: -
J gene: TRBJ2-7
D gene: TRBD1
V gene: TRBV19
CDR3 protein: CASSGRRTGGYEQYF
CDR3 DNA: TGTGCCAGTAGCGGAAGGCGGACAGGGGGTTACGAGCAGTACTTC

clone size: -
J gene: TRBJ2-7
D gene: -
V gene: TRBV5-4
CDR3 protein: CASSSTRDEQYF
CDR3 DNA: TGTGCCAGCAGCTCAACTCGCGACGAGCAGTACTTC

clone size: -
J gene: TRBJ2-3
D gene: -
V gene: TRBV5-8
CDR3 protein: CASSPNSAEVGQYF
CDR3 DNA: TGTGCCAGCAGCCCAAACTCGGCAGAGGTCGGGCAGTATTTT

clone size: -
J gene: TRBJ1-1
D gene: -
V gene: TRBV5-6
CDR3 protein: CASSLELSNTEAFF
CDR3 DNA: TGTGCCAGCAGCTTGGAGCTCTCGAACACTGAAGCTTTCTTT

clone size: -
J gene: TRBJ1-1
D gene: -
V gene: TRBV5-6
CDR3 protein: CASSLDGVGVNTEAFF
CDR3 DNA: TGTGCCAGCAGCTTGGACGGGGTTGGAGTAAACACTGAAGCTTTCTTT

clone size: once
J gene: TRBJ2-7
D gene: TRBD2
V gene: TRBV4-1
CDR3 protein: CASSQAGTRSSEQYF
CDR3 DNA: TGCGCCAGCAGCCAAGCCGGGACTAGGTCCTCCGAGCAGTACTTC

clone size: -
J gene: TRBJ1-2
D gene: TRBD1
V gene: TRBV7-9
CDR3 protein: CASSLASGGNYGYTF
CDR3 DNA: TGTGCCAGCAGCTTAGCATCAGGGGGCAACTATGGCTACACCTTC

clone size: once
J gene: TRBJ1-2
D gene: -
V gene: TRBV6-6
CDR3 protein: CASSGRDQINYGYTF
CDR3 DNA: TGTGCCAGCAGTGGCAGGGACCAAATTAACTATGGCTACACCTTC

clone size: once
J gene: TRBJ1-1
D gene: -
V gene: TRBV7-2
CDR3 protein: CASSLRSTAFF
CDR3 DNA: TGTGCCAGCAGCTTGCGGTCTACAGCTTTCTTT

clone size: -
J gene: TRBJ2-1
D gene: -
V gene: TRBV9
CDR3 protein: CASSVAGWDYNEQFF
CDR3 DNA: TGTGCCAGCAGCGTAGCAGGGTGGGACTACAATGAGCAGTTCTTC

clone size: -
J gene: TRBJ2-5
D gene: -
V gene: TRBV9
CDR3 protein: CASRGLEETQYF
CDR3 DNA: TGTGCCAGCAGGGGATTAGAAGAGACCCAGTACTTC

clone size: -
J gene: TRBJ1-2
D gene: -
V gene: TRBV2
CDR3 protein: CARKQGIDGYTF
CDR3 DNA: TGTGCCAGGAAACAGGGTATTGACGGCTACACCTTC

clone size: -
J gene: TRBJ1-2
D gene: -
V gene: TRBV2
CDR3 protein: CASSAPDTYNYGYTF
CDR3 DNA: TGTGCCAGCAGTGCCCCGGACACCTATAACTATGGCTACACCTTC

clone size: -
J gene: TRBJ2-5
D gene: -
V gene: TRBV19
CDR3 protein: CASSHTGGRETQYF
CDR3 DNA: TGTGCCAGTAGTCACACCGGGGGAAGGGAGACCCAGTACTTC

clone size: -
J gene: TRBJ2-3
D gene: -
V gene: TRBV7-3
CDR3 protein: CASSLDGVRTDTQYF
CDR3 DNA: TGTGCCAGCAGCTTAGACGGGGTACGCACAGATACGCAGTATTTT

clone size: -
J gene: TRBJ1-3
D gene: -
V gene: TRBV9
CDR3 protein: CASSVGGTGNTIYF
CDR3 DNA: TGTGCCAGCAGCGTGGGAGGGACTGGAAACACCATATATTTT

clone size: -
J gene: TRBJ2-5
D gene: TRBD2
V gene: TRBV5-4
CDR3 protein: CASSLRLAGGVETQYF
CDR3 DNA: TGTGCCAGCAGCCTTCGACTAGCGGGGGGTGTTGAGACCCAGTACTTC

clone size: -
J gene: TRBJ1-4
D gene: -
V gene: TRBV6-2/TRBV6-3
CDR3 protein: CASSPLEKLFF
CDR3 DNA: TGTGCCAGCAGCCCGCTAGAAAAACTGTTTTTT

clone size: -
J gene: TRBJ2-5
D gene: -
V gene: TRBV5-1
CDR3 protein: CASSWTRETQYF
CDR3 DNA: TGCGCCAGCAGCTGGACACGAGAGACCCAGTACTTC

clone size: -
J gene: TRBJ2-3
D gene: TRBD2
V gene: TRBV6-5
CDR3 protein: CASASGAGGTDTQYF
CDR3 DNA: TGTGCCAGCGCCTCCGGGGCGGGGGGAACAGATACGCAGTATTTT

clone size: few
J gene: TRBJ2-7
D gene: -
V gene: TRBV21-1
CDR3 protein: CASRLGQECSYEQYF
CDR3 DNA: TGTGCCAGCAGACTGGGACAGGAATGCTCCTACGAGCAGTACTTC

clone size: -
J gene: TRBJ1-2
D gene: -
V gene: TRBV10-2
CDR3 protein: CASLYGKDGYTF
CDR3 DNA: TGCGCCAGCTTATACGGGAAGGATGGCTACACCTTC

clone size: once
J gene: TRBJ2-7
D gene: TRBD1
V gene: TRBV11-2
CDR3 protein: CASSLDRGTSYEQYF
CDR3 DNA: TGTGCCAGCAGCTTAGACAGGGGGACATCCTACGAGCAGTACTTC

clone size: few
J gene: TRBJ2-2
D gene: TRBD1
V gene: TRBV6-4
CDR3 protein: CASSAGGSTGELFF
CDR3 DNA: TGTGCCAGCAGTGCAGGGGGTAGCACCGGGGAGCTGTTTTTT

clone size: -
J gene: TRBJ1-3
D gene: -
V gene: TRBV5-1
CDR3 protein: CASSPGTTGGNTIYF
CDR3 DNA: TGCGCCAGCAGCCCCGGGACGACTGGTGGAAACACCATATATTTT

clone size: -
J gene: TRBJ2-7
D gene: -
V gene: TRBV7-9
CDR3 protein: CASSSLTYEQYF
CDR3 DNA: TGTGCCAGCAGCTCGCTGACCTACGAGCAGTACTTC

clone size: -
J gene: TRBJ1-1
D gene: -
V gene: TRBV2
CDR3 protein: CASTESLLNTEAFF
CDR3 DNA: TGTGCCAGCACCGAAAGCCTCCTGAACACTGAAGCTTTCTTT

clone size: -
J gene: TRBJ2-7
D gene: TRBD1
V gene: TRBV9
CDR3 protein: CASSVGQGAYEQYF
CDR3 DNA: TGTGCCAGCAGCGTGGGACAGGGGGCTTACGAGCAGTACTTC

clone size: -
J gene: TRBJ1-2
D gene: -
V gene: TRBV6-2/TRBV6-3
CDR3 protein: CASSPRDMAGYTF
CDR3 DNA: TGTGCCAGCAGTCCCCGGGACATGGCTGGCTACACCTTC